A single sample is the source of the 12 T cell receptor beta chains below, sequenced in a study of regulatory T cells in long-lasting Graves disease. Time point meaning: newly diagnosed GD, antithyroid drugs for less than 3 months. The TCR library was prepared using RNA isolated from PBMCs. For TCR beta, libraries came from iRepertoire HTBI primers and Arm-PCR of CDR3 regions. TCRdb recomputed calls from the multiplex PCR reads with MiXCR, one row per CDR3 protein. The sample holds approximately 250,000 distinct CDR3 sequences, approximately 20% seen once. The specimen comprised peripheral blood mononuclear cells (PBMCs), sampled at new diagnosis, from a patient treated with antithyroid drugs. The receptor source for this set is a female donor with Graves disease.

This clonotype has ten or more counts. V and J are TRBV11-2 and TRBJ2-7; tentatively, D is TRBD1 or TRBD2 (5 bases each). Germline CDR1 SGHAT, CDR2 FQNNGV. This CDR3 has 15 amino acids. The V end was cut by 2 bases, the J end by 1 base, with 12 bases between. The CDR3 is CASSLMGTKSYEQYF. In DNA, the CDR3 is TGTGCCAGCAGCTTAATGGGGACGAAATCCTACGAGCAGTACTTC.

This clonotype has only a few counts. The genes are TRBV7-9 and TRBJ2-2; D assignment may be TRBD1 or TRBD2 (5 bases each). The germline gives CDR1 SEHNR, CDR2 FQNEAQ (reference sequence). The CDR3 contains 14 residues. Trimming took off 5 bases at V and 1 base at J, with 8 bases between the two ends. CDR3: CASSRDRNTGELFF. The CDR3 DNA reads TGTGCCAGCAGCCGGGACCGGAACACCGGGGAGCTGTTTTTT.

This clonotype appeared once. This rearrangement joins TRBV4-1 to TRBJ1-1; a possible D gene is TRBD1 (6 bases). Germline assignment: CDR1 MGHRA and CDR2 YSYEKL. This CDR3 spans 15 amino acids. The ends were cut back, 1 base at V and 1 base at J, with 10 bases in the middle. The CDR3, as DNA: TGCGCCAGCAGCCAAGGGAGGACAGAGAACACTGAAGCTTTCTTT. Translated, it gives CASSQGRTENTEAFF.

This clonotype came up many times. The genes are TRBV12-3 or TRBV12-4 and TRBJ2-3; 13 nucleotides match TRBD2. The length of the CDR3 is 17 residues. Losses at the gene ends were 2 bases for V and 4 bases for J; bases not matched to a gene: 6. The DNA of the CDR3 is TGTGCCAGCAGTTTAAGGACTAGCGGGAGAGGCGCAGATACGCAGTATTTT. Encoded protein: CASSLRTSGRGADTQYF.

The chain employs TRBV2 and TRBJ2-3, with 14 bases identical to TRBD2. The germline V gene encodes CDR1 SNHLY and CDR2 FYNNEI. The V segment lost 6 bases and the J segment 0 bases; nucleotides outside the gene matches: 5. The CDR3 is 17 residues long. The DNA of the CDR3 is TGTGCCAGCAGCGGGACTAGCGGGAGCTTCAGCACAGATACGCAGTATTTT. Amino acids: CASSGTSGSFSTDTQYF.

This clonotype was recorded a few times. The CDR3, as DNA: TGCAGTGCTAGAGACCCCCGGTCCGGGGTTTTTGGCACAGATACGCAGTATTTT. Protein: CSARDPRSGVFGTDTQYF. This sequence joins TRBV20-1 and TRBJ2-3, with TRBD2 as a possible D gene (5 bases). Germline assignment: CDR1 DFQATT and CDR2 SNEGSKA (reference sequence). The CDR3 has 18 residues. The ends were cut back, 0 bases at V and 1 base at J, with 20 bases in the middle.

This clonotype was counted many times. The chain recombines TRBV28 with TRBJ1-4; 10 bases are a match to TRBD1. The CDR3 consists of 15 residues. The ends lost 4 bases at V and 6 bases at J; junction bases unmatched: 5. Germline assignment: CDR1 MDHEN and CDR2 SYDVKM. This CDR3 is CASSSWDRGDEKLFF. The DNA of the CDR3 is TGTGCCAGCAGTTCCTGGGACAGGGGAGATGAAAAACTGTTTTTT.

This clonotype showed up just once. The chain recombines TRBV7-2 with TRBJ2-3; possible D gene TRBD1, 5 bases. Trimming took 3 bases from V and 9 from J, leaving 13 bases between them. This CDR3 is 13 amino acids long. CDR1 is SGHTA, CDR2 FQGNSA, per germline. This chain's CDR3 is CASSFNPPGTQYF. Written as DNA, the CDR3 is TGTGCCAGCAGCTTCAATCCGCCAGGGACGCAGTATTTT.

Details on this clonotype: An end of the junction differs from the germline gene, which may be a read error. The chain has TRBV11-2 and TRBJ2-5; TRBD2 matches 14 bases. Per germline, CDR1 SGHAT and CDR2 FQNNGV. The CDR3 has 18 residues. CDR3 region: CASSQLIPGLAGEGTHYF. In DNA form, the CDR3 reads TGTGCCAGCAGCCAGCTAATCCCGGGACTAGCGGGGGAGGGGACCCACTACTTC.

The sample holds many counts of this clonotype. The chain joins TRBV12-3 or TRBV12-4 to TRBJ2-3; a weak D match, TRBD2 (6 bases). The CDR3 spans 14 residues. V lost 8 bases to trimming and J lost 1 base, with 13 bases between them. As DNA, the CDR3 is TGTGCCAGCCATTGGGCTAGCGGCACAGATACGCAGTATTTT. Amino acids: CASHWASGTDTQYF.

This clonotype was counted ten times or more. This chain connects TRBV27 to TRBJ2-2; D remains ambiguous. Germline V gene sequence: CDR1 MNHEY, CDR2 SMNVEV (reference sequence). This CDR3 has 12 residues. V was trimmed by 4 bases and J by 6 bases, leaving 6 bases between them. The CDR3 DNA reads as TGTGCCAGCAGTTACCAGTCCGGGGAGCTGTTTTTT. It yields the protein CASSYQSGELFF.

In its sample, this clonotype was seen many times. This sequence joins TRBV11-2 and TRBJ1-5, with D unresolved. The CDR3 is 13 amino acids. CDR1 and CDR2 from the germline V gene are SGHAT and FQNNGV. V lost 5 bases and J 4 bases, leaving 9 bases between the germline ends. The CDR3 reads CASSGTWNQPQHF. DNA for the CDR3: TGTGCCAGCAGCGGTACCTGGAATCAGCCCCAGCATTTT.